This T cell receptor beta chain came from a study of blood T cells in healthy people across ages. Whole-study context: About one barcoded beta molecule per two T cells was the capture yield of template switching.

The authors ran a second PCR of about 6 to 12 cycles using a sample-barcoded 5' primer and a J-beta primer mix. A single record per CDR3 protein comes from TCRdb applying MiXCR to the 5' RACE reads. The sample yields around 1,900,000 distinct CDR3 sequences, about two fifths seen once. Concerning this clonotype: Its antigen is still unknown.

CDR1 is LGHNA and CDR2 is YSLEER in the germline V gene. Trimming took off 0 bases at V and 1 base at J, with 19 bases between the two ends. The CDR3 spans 19 residues. Study-level findings and limits: Strong correlation linked observed beta diversity and percent naive T cells. Higher diversity and more naive CD4+ cells were features of long-lived donors, compared to aged donors.

The donors, aged 6 to 90, were healthy Caucasians from Russia. The sample comprised blood. The receptor was isolated from a human donor in good health. V gene TRBV4-3 combines with J gene TRBJ1-3; D perhaps matches TRBD1 (5 bases). As DNA, the CDR3 is TGCGCCAGCAGCCAAGATTGGGGGGGGGTGGGAGGTTCTGGAAACACCATATATTTT. This codes for CASSQDWGGVGGSGNTIYF.